Listed below are T cell receptor beta chains from one sample, sequenced in a study of T cell changes during pregnancy in multiple sclerosis. Measured with immunoSEQ multiplex PCR; TCRdb has only the in-frame clones, and not every one. The table includes some 50,000 clones, approximately 90% detected once. This sample comprised CD8+ T cells from peripheral blood mononuclear cells, obtained in the second trimester of pregnancy. The receptors here all came from a female donor with multiple sclerosis, enrolled in a pregnancy study. Both conserved end residues are part of each CDR3. The D gene is left open where the match is weak. Size is stated for part of the rows, as once, few or many counts, or as a class when the clone is expanded.

clone_size j_call v_call d_call cdr3_nt cdr3_aa
once TRBJ2-2 TRBV5-8 TRBD1 TGTGCCAGCAGCTTGGACCGGGACAGATACTACACCGGGGAGCTGTTTTTT CASSLDRDRYYTGELFF
- TRBJ2-7 TRBV6-4 - TGTGCCAGCAGTCCCTTTTCGGGTCGCCCCGAAGGGGACTACGAGCAGTACTTC CASSPFSGRPEGDYEQYF
once TRBJ1-1 TRBV2 TRBD1 TGTGCCAGCAGTCCGGACAGGGGCGCTGAAGCTTTCTTT CASSPDRGAEAFF
- TRBJ2-7 TRBV2 TRBD1 TGTGCCAGGGGAGGACAGGGAGAGGACGAGCAGTACTTC CARGGQGEDEQYF
once TRBJ2-7 TRBV5-4 TRBD2 TGTGCCAGCAGCTCCGCCGGGGGGGGCGACGAGCAGTACTTC CASSSAGGGDEQYF
- TRBJ1-1 TRBV7-9 - TGTGCCAGCAGTTTACGGCCAGGGGACACTGAAGCTTTCTTT CASSLRPGDTEAFF
- TRBJ2-7 TRBV7-9 TRBD1 TGTGCCAGCAGTCCTCAGGGGGAGAGGGGCTCCTACGAGCAGTACTTC CASSPQGERGSYEQYF
- TRBJ1-4 TRBV29-1 - TGCAGCGTTACGTTGATTGACAGAGCCCTTAATGAAAAACTGTTTTTT CSVTLIDRALNEKLFF
- TRBJ2-3 TRBV11-2 TRBD2 TGTGCCAGCAGCGCCCGACCCCGGACTAGCGGGCTAACCACAGATACGCAGTATTTT CASSARPRTSGLTTDTQYF
- TRBJ2-7 TRBV6-5 - TGTGCCAGCAGTTACCCCAGGGGAGAGCAGTACTTC CASSYPRGEQYF
- TRBJ2-1 TRBV13 TRBD2 TGTGCCAGCAGGGTGAGGCAGGCGAAAAGGGGTAGCGGGAATGACTACAATGAGCAGTTCTTC CASRVRQAKRGSGNDYNEQFF
- TRBJ2-7 TRBV6-5 TRBD2 TGTGCCAGCAGTTACCGAGGGGAGGGCTACGAGCAGTACTTC CASSYRGEGYEQYF
- TRBJ2-2 TRBV9 TRBD2 TGCTCTAGCGGGGACTCCGGGGAGCTGTTTTTT CSSGDSGELFF
- TRBJ2-7 TRBV4-1 - TGCGCCAGCAGCCGAGACGGGTACGAGCAGTACTTC CASSRDGYEQYF
- TRBJ1-5 TRBV6-9 - TGTGCCAGCAGTTATCAGATCCTCAATCAGCCCCAGCATTTT CASSYQILNQPQHF
- TRBJ2-7 TRBV4-2 - TGTGCCAGCAGCCCTAGAGAGGCGGACGAGCAGTACTTC CASSPREADEQYF
few TRBJ1-1 TRBV5-4 - TGTGCCAGCAGCTCTGACAGTGAAGCTTTCTTT CASSSDSEAFF
- TRBJ2-2 TRBV9 TRBD1 TGTGCCAGCAGCGTAGGAGGGACAGGGACCGGGGAGCTGTTTTTT CASSVGGTGTGELFF
- TRBJ2-3 TRBV6-4 TRBD2 TGTGCCAGCAGTGAGGGTAGCGGGGGCGGGGATACGCAGTATTTT CASSEGSGGGDTQYF
- TRBJ2-5 TRBV12-5 - TGTGCTAGTGGTAACACGGGGACCCAGTACTTC CASGNTGTQYF
- TRBJ2-7 TRBV6-1 - TGTGCCAGCAGTTCCCTCTACGAGCAGTACTTC CASSSLYEQYF
- TRBJ2-1 TRBV27 - TGTGCCAGCAGTGCCAGGGTCGGTAATGAGCAGTTCTTC CASSARVGNEQFF
- TRBJ2-7 TRBV7-6 - TGTGCCAGCAGCCGCGGTGCCGAGCAGTACTTC CASSRGAEQYF
- TRBJ2-7 TRBV4-1 - TGCGCCAGCAGCCAAGATAACAACTACGAGCAGTACTTC CASSQDNNYEQYF
- TRBJ2-1 TRBV9 TRBD1 TGTGCCAGCAGCGTGGCGGGACAGGGGTACAATGAGCAGTTCTTC CASSVAGQGYNEQFF
- TRBJ2-5 TRBV29-1 TRBD2 TGCAGCGTTGAGATTAGCGGGGGGGCTAGAACCCAGTACTTC CSVEISGGARTQYF
- TRBJ1-5 TRBV6-1 TRBD1 TGTGCCAGCGGGACAGGACAGCCCCAGCATTTT CASGTGQPQHF
medium-sized TRBJ2-7 TRBV7-9 - TGTGCCAGCAGCTTCCGGGATAACTCCTACGAGCAGTACTTC CASSFRDNSYEQYF
- TRBJ2-7 TRBV5-5 TRBD2 TGTGCCAGCAGCGTAGCCGGGACTAGCGGGGCGAGGGAGCAGTACTTC CASSVAGTSGAREQYF
- TRBJ1-4 TRBV7-8 TRBD1 TGTGCCAGCAGCGAAGACAGGGGTAGTAATGAAAAACTGTTTTTT CASSEDRGSNEKLFF
- TRBJ1-1 TRBV19 - TGTGCCAGTAGTATCCGGGTCCCGAACACTGAAGCTTTCTTT CASSIRVPNTEAFF
once TRBJ1-1 TRBV11-2 TRBD1 TGTGCCAGCAGCTTTTATGGACAGGGATGGGGTTACACTGAAGCTTTCTTT CASSFYGQGWGYTEAFF
- TRBJ1-1 TRBV27 - TGTGCCAGCAGTTTAACGGTGAACACTGAAGCTTTCTTT CASSLTVNTEAFF
- TRBJ2-1 TRBV7-9 TRBD1 TGTGCCAGCAGCTTCGGGGGACAGGGGAAACTGTACAATGAGCAGTTCTTC CASSFGGQGKLYNEQFF
- TRBJ1-4 TRBV19 TRBD1 TGTGCCAGTTGGGACAGGGGTGAAAAACTGTTTTTT CASWDRGEKLFF
- TRBJ2-2 TRBV9 - TGTGCCAGCAGCGTTCCCCGGGACGGAGGGGACCGGGAGCTGTTTTTT CASSVPRDGGDRELFF
- TRBJ2-7 TRBV7-9 - TGTGCCAGCAGCCCAACGGAGTTCTCCCCCTACGAGCAGTACTTC CASSPTEFSPYEQYF
- TRBJ2-3 TRBV11-2 TRBD2 TGTGCCAGCAGCTTAGGGACTAGCGGGGGCCTAACAGATACGCAGTATTTT CASSLGTSGGLTDTQYF
- TRBJ1-1 TRBV27 - TGTGCCAGCAGTTTAACAGGGATTTACACTGAAGCTTTCTTT CASSLTGIYTEAFF
- TRBJ2-1 TRBV5-8 - TGTGCCAGCAGTCCGGGTAGCGGCGAGCAGTTCTTC CASSPGSGEQFF
once TRBJ1-2 TRBV19 - TGTGCCAGTAGTATAAAGAGGACAGACTATGGCTACACCTTC CASSIKRTDYGYTF
- TRBJ1-1 TRBV19 - TGTGCCAGTACCCTCGGGGGGAACACTGAAGCTTTCTTT CASTLGGNTEAFF
- TRBJ1-5 TRBV12-5 TRBD1 TGTGCTAGTGGTTTCCTCCTCCGACAGGGGAGCAATCAGCCCCAGCATTTT CASGFLLRQGSNQPQHF
- TRBJ2-2 TRBV6-1 TRBD1 TGTGCCAGCCAGGACAGGGCTGAATCCGGGGAGCTGTTTTTT CASQDRAESGELFF
- TRBJ1-1 TRBV27 - TGTGCCAGCAGTTCGGTGACGGGTAACACTGAAGCTTTCTTT CASSSVTGNTEAFF
- TRBJ1-3 TRBV29-1 TRBD1 TGCAGCGTTGTGGGGGACAGCACAACACCCTCTGGAAACACCATATATTTT CSVVGDSTTPSGNTIYF
- TRBJ2-3 TRBV4-3 TRBD1 TGCGCCAGCAGCCAAGAGGCGGACAGGGGTAGCACAGATACGCAGTATTTT CASSQEADRGSTDTQYF
- TRBJ1-6 TRBV6-1 - TGTGCCAGCAGTGGTACACAGGACAAATCACCCCTCCACTTT CASSGTQDKSPLHF
- TRBJ2-7 TRBV19 - TGTGCCAGTAGTATAGCTTCGGACAGAACCCGAGGCGAGCAGTACTTC CASSIASDRTRGEQYF